This T cell receptor beta chain was retrieved from a study of cytomegalovirus exposure and HLA in healthy donors. The study, taken as a whole, reports: Roughly uniform sequencing depth across donors was assumed, possibly incorrectly. Most TCR sequences were uncommon, yet certain public TCRs appeared in many donors. Cytomegalovirus status was reportedly diagnosed by the classifier with high sensitivity and specificity. Three CMV-associated chains proved CMV antigen-specific in vitro.

About this clone: Its antigen is currently unknown.

PCR primers comprised 60 Vbeta and 13 Jbeta primers. Method: immunoSEQ multiplex PCR; TCRdb's copy keeps in-frame clones and lacks some. The sample has around 150,000 clones, and its top ten clones hold under 2.5%. The CDR3 length is 13 residues. Trimming cost V 8 bases and J 0 bases, with 10 bases left between them. Germline V gene sequence: CDR1 SNHLY, CDR2 FYNNEI. Sequenced: PBMCs. The V and J genes are TRBV2 and TRBJ1-1; D is unclear. The sequence was obtained from a man aged 25 to 45 in good health and CMV-seronegative. DNA of the CDR3: TGTGCCAGCTCGGTGATTATGAACACTGAAGCTTTCTTT. This encodes CASSVIMNTEAFF.